Below are 28 T cell receptor beta chains sequenced from a single sample in a study of T cells in Graves' hyperthyroidism and ophthalmopathy. Researchers amplified the TCR beta CDR3 regions from RNA transcripts. Carried out on the TCR CDR3, a first-round RT-PCR used the HTBI primer set. TCRdb re-analysed the multiplex PCR reads in MiXCR, keeping a single row per CDR3 protein. The sample lists about 420,000 distinct CDR3 sequences; roughly an eighth were seen once. The sample was blood. The receptor source for this set is a woman in her late teens or twenties with Graves' hyperthyroidism.

The CDR3 protein is CASSQAQDQETQYF. The CDR3 coding sequence is TGTGCCAGCAGCCAAGCTCAGGACCAAGAGACCCAGTACTTC. This sequence joins TRBV3-1 and TRBJ2-5; no clear D gene. V was trimmed by 1 base and J by 0 bases, leaving 6 bases between them. CDR3 size: 14 residues. Germline-derived CDR1 and CDR2 are LGHDT and YNNKEL (reference sequence).

In its sample, this clonotype was seen many times. CDR3 nucleotide sequence: TGTGCCAGCAGTGCTTTTAGCGGGGGCACAGATACGCAGTATTTT. Amino acids: CASSAFSGGTDTQYF. The V gene is TRBV12-3 or TRBV12-4, the J gene TRBJ2-3; 8 bases align to TRBD2. The CDR3 has 15 amino acids. The V and J ends lost 5 bases and 1 base, in that order; junction bases with no gene match: 5.

The chain's CDR3 is CASSGPEGLLSYNEQFF. The CDR3, as DNA: TGCGCCAGCAGTGGGCCCGAGGGGCTGCTTTCCTACAATGAGCAGTTCTTC. The rearrangement uses TRBV10-2 and TRBJ2-1; D tentatively fits TRBD1 or TRBD2 (5 bases each). The CDR3 runs 17 residues. CDR1 is WSHSY, CDR2 SAAADI, per germline. Trimming stripped 4 bases from V and 1 base from J, with 17 bases between.

Only a few counts were recorded for this clonotype. The V and J genes are TRBV9 and TRBJ2-7; D tentatively fits TRBD1 or TRBD2 (5 bases each). Trimming left V 2 bases short and J 2 bases short, with 11 bases between. Per germline, CDR1 SGDLS and CDR2 YYNGEE. CDR3 size: 14 residues. The CDR3 spells CASSVGVTPYEQYF. CDR3 DNA: TGTGCCAGCAGCGTGGGGGTAACCCCCTACGAGCAGTACTTC.

In this sample, this clonotype turned up many times. The V and J genes are TRBV28 and TRBJ2-7; tentatively, D is TRBD1 (6 bases). This CDR3 has 12 residues. CDR1 and CDR2 (germline): MDHEN, SYDVKM. Trimming shortened V by 8 bases and J by 1 base, and 9 bases separated the two germline ends. In DNA form, the CDR3 reads TGTGCCAGCCGCAGGGGTTCCTACGAGCAGTACTTC. Translating gives CASRRGSYEQYF.

This clonotype was picked up a small number of times. This chain joins TRBV4-1 and TRBJ2-2, with 11 bases aligning to TRBD2. Germline CDR1 and CDR2: MGHRA and YSYEKL. V gave up 1 base and J gave up 5 bases; unmatched junction bases: 9. This CDR3 has 18 residues. Written as DNA, the CDR3 is TGCGCCAGCAGCCAAGCAGTACTAGCGGGAGACGGTACCGGGGAGCTGTTTTTT. It encodes CASSQAVLAGDGTGELFF.

This chain connects TRBV20-1 to TRBJ2-6; D is possibly TRBD2 (7 bases). Deletions cut 5 bases from V and 2 bases from J, with 10 bases between. CDR3 size: 14 residues. Germline CDR1 reads DFQATT; CDR2 reads SNEGSKA (reference sequence). The CDR3 sequence is CSAEGGTGANVLTF. DNA for the CDR3: TGCAGTGCTGAGGGGGGGACTGGGGCCAACGTCCTGACTTTC.

A remark on this clonotype: A single base separates this from a much larger clone, so it may be a read error. This CDR3 fails to terminate in the conserved phenylalanine or tryptophan, so it likely reflects a read error. This chain connects TRBV20-1 to TRBJ2-5, with 7 bases that match TRBD2. This CDR3 is built from 14 residues. Germline trimming cut 5 bases from V and 5 bases from J; bases unmatched to any gene: 11. The germline V gene encodes CDR1 DFQATT and CDR2 SNEGSKA (reference sequence). In nucleotides, the CDR3 is TGCAGTGCTTCTAGGCGGGAGTGGGGGGAGACCCAGTACTGC. Amino acids: CSASRREWGETQYC.

This clonotype was detected a few times. The chain carries TRBV6-5 and TRBJ1-1; D unresolved. The germline V and J ends were trimmed by 2 bases and 0 bases, with 10 bases remaining between them. This CDR3 contains 15 residues. The germline V gene has CDR1 MNHEY and CDR2 SVGAGI. CDR3 DNA: TGTGCCAGCAGTTACGGCTCAGAGATGAACACTGAAGCTTTCTTT. The encoded protein is CASSYGSEMNTEAFF.

This clonotype was found many times. The CDR3 bases are TGTGCCAGCAGCCCATTTAGCGGAAGTTACGAGCAGTACTTC. This encodes CASSPFSGSYEQYF. The J gene is TRBJ2-7, the V gene TRBV3-1; tentatively, D is TRBD2 (6 bases). The CDR3 contains 14 residues. The germline V gene encodes CDR1 LGHDT and CDR2 YNNKEL (reference sequence). The V and J ends lost 4 bases and 4 bases respectively, with 14 bases between them.

This clonotype was seen at least ten times. This chain uses TRBV11-2 with TRBJ2-3, with 13 bases lining up with TRBD2. The CDR3 contains 19 residues. The ends lost 4 bases at V and 1 base at J; junction bases unmatched: 11. CDR1 is SGHAT, CDR2 FQNNGV, per germline. The CDR3 region is CASSSGLAGVNSGTDTQYF. The CDR3, as DNA: TGTGCCAGCAGCTCCGGACTAGCGGGAGTCAACAGTGGCACAGATACGCAGTATTTT.

The V gene is TRBV30, the J gene TRBJ2-2; no definite D call. This CDR3 has 13 residues. In germline, CDR1 is GTSNPN, CDR2 SVGIG (reference sequence). Trimming took off 5 bases at V and 5 bases at J, with 12 bases between the two ends. CDR3 sequence: CAWAIERTGELFF. CDR3 nucleotides: TGTGCCTGGGCGATAGAAAGAACCGGGGAGCTGTTTTTT.

This clonotype was seen ten or more times. CDR3 coding DNA: TGTGCCAGCAGGGGACGAGGACTAGCGAACACCGGGGAGCTGTTTTTT. Protein sequence: CASRGRGLANTGELFF. The V gene is TRBV6-1, the J gene TRBJ2-2; 7 bases are shared with TRBD2. V trimming: 6 bases; J trimming: 0 bases; junction bases outside the gene matches: 7. The CDR3 contains 16 residues. Germline V gives CDR1 MNHNS, CDR2 SASEGT.

This clonotype was detected a few times. V and J are TRBV5-5 and TRBJ1-2; D may be TRBD1 (5 bases). Germline assignment: CDR1 SGHKS and CDR2 YYEKEE (reference sequence). The CDR3 runs to 14 residues. The V and J ends lost 0 bases and 7 bases respectively, with 13 bases between them. The CDR3 coding sequence is TGTGCCAGCAGCTTGGGGCAGGGAGGTCTTGGCTACACCTTC. Its protein product is CASSLGQGGLGYTF.

The chain combines TRBV7-9 with TRBJ1-4; D gene ambiguous. The CDR3 sequence is 11 residues long. The ends were cut back, 3 bases at V and 8 bases at J, with 4 bases in the middle. Germline V gives CDR1 SEHNR, CDR2 FQNEAQ (reference sequence). The CDR3 is CASSFAEKLFF. Here the CDR3 DNA reads TGTGCCAGCAGCTTTGCGGAAAAACTGTTTTTT.

The sample holds a few counts of this clonotype. This chain links TRBV5-6 with TRBJ1-6; 7 bases line up with TRBD1. Germline V gene data show CDR1 as SGHDT and CDR2 as YYEEEE. V shed 1 base, J shed 11 bases, and the junction held 9 bases outside the gene matches. There are 15 residues in the CDR3. The CDR3 region is CASSLQGDSRAPLHF. The CDR3 DNA reads TGTGCCAGCAGCTTGCAGGGGGACTCGAGGGCACCCCTCCACTTT. Using reference TRBV5-6 and TRBJ1-6 for the parts outside the CDR3, the full variable domain is DAGVTQSPTHLIKTRGQQVTLRCSPKSGHDTVSWYQQALGQGPQFIFQYYEEEERQRGNFPDRFSGHQFPNYSSELNVNALLLGDSALYLCASSLQGDSRAPLHFGNGTRLTVT.

This clonotype was counted many times. This chain connects TRBV12-3 or TRBV12-4 to TRBJ2-2, with 12 bases that match TRBD2. CDR3 length: 17 amino acids. V shed 4 bases, J shed 3 bases, and the junction held 6 bases outside the gene matches. This CDR3 reads CASSSPSGRGYTGELFF. CDR3 bases: TGTGCCAGCAGTTCCCCTAGCGGGAGGGGTTACACCGGGGAGCTGTTTTTT.

This clonotype has ten or more counts. The rearrangement uses TRBV7-2 and TRBJ2-1, with TRBD1 matching 7 bases. Germline CDR1 SGHTA, CDR2 FQGNSA. With V trimmed by 4 bases and J by 4 bases, 7 bases remained unmatched. The CDR3 has 15 residues. CDR3 in DNA: TGTGCCAGCAGCTGGGGACCGGGACAGTACAATGAGCAGTTCTTC. This codes for CASSWGPGQYNEQFF.

The V call is TRBV5-1, the J call TRBJ1-2; 7 bases match TRBD1. V gave up 0 bases and J gave up 7 bases; unmatched junction bases: 6. Looked up from germline, CDR1 is SGHRS and CDR2 is YFSETQ. This CDR3 spans 14 amino acids. The CDR3 is CASSLGTGGAGYTF. CDR3 DNA: TGCGCCAGCAGCTTGGGGACAGGCGGAGCTGGCTACACCTTC.

This clonotype was counted ten times or more. This sequence joins TRBV5-1 and TRBJ2-7; tentative D call: TRBD1 (8 bases). Germline V gene sequence: CDR1 SGHRS, CDR2 YFSETQ. V lost 4 bases to trimming and J lost 2 bases, with 16 bases between them. The CDR3 extends over 15 amino acids. The CDR3 protein is CASSLGGTGTYEQYF. CDR3 DNA sequence: TGCGCCAGCAGCCTGGGAGGGACAGGTACCTACGAGCAGTACTTC. The full variable domain, rest sourced from reference TRBV5-1 and TRBJ2-7, is KAGVTQTPRYLIKTRGQQVTLSCSPISGHRSVSWYQQTPGQGLQFLFEYFSETQRNKGNFPGRFSGRQFSNSRSEMNVSTLELGDSALYLCASSLGGTGTYEQYFGPGTRLTVT.

This clonotype appeared a few times. The rearrangement links TRBV2 to TRBJ2-7; 12 bases match TRBD1. The J segment lost 4 bases and the V segment lost 8 bases, leaving 9 bases of the junction unmatched. The CDR3 contains 15 residues. Per the germline V gene, CDR1 is SNHLY and CDR2 is FYNNEI. CDR3 region: CASDAGTGGRYEQYF. CDR3 nucleotide sequence: TGTGCCAGCGACGCCGGGACAGGGGGCCGGTACGAGCAGTACTTC.

The chain combines TRBV5-1 with TRBJ2-1, with 9 nucleotides matching TRBD2. The CDR3 runs 15 residues. J lost 3 bases, V lost 5 bases, and 6 bases had no gene match. Looked up from germline, CDR1 is SGHRS and CDR2 is YFSETQ. The CDR3 region has the DNA TGCGCCAGCAGGTTAATAGCGGGAGACTACAATGAGCAGTTCTTC. It specifies CASRLIAGDYNEQFF.

This chain links TRBV7-2 with TRBJ1-1; no firm D call. Per germline, CDR1 SGHTA and CDR2 FQGNSA. Trimming stripped 8 bases from V and 7 bases from J, with 11 bases between. The CDR3 is 11 amino acids. The CDR3 sequence is CASAVVGEAFF. The CDR3 DNA reads as TGTGCCAGCGCAGTCGTGGGTGAAGCTTTCTTT.

This clonotype was detected many times. The chain links TRBV30 to TRBJ1-1; D remains ambiguous. Deletions cut 0 bases from V and 1 base from J, with 6 bases between. The CDR3 covers 13 residues. Germline values: CDR1 GTSNPN, CDR2 SVGIG (reference sequence). The CDR3 protein is CAWSVRENTEAFF. The DNA of the CDR3 is TGTGCCTGGAGTGTACGAGAGAACACTGAAGCTTTCTTT.

This clonotype was seen ten or more times. The chain employs TRBV7-9 and TRBJ2-5; possible D gene TRBD2, 5 bases. The CDR3 runs 14 residues. V lost 5 bases and J 4 bases, leaving 14 bases between the germline ends. The germline V gene encodes CDR1 SEHNR and CDR2 FQNEAQ (reference sequence). As DNA, the CDR3 is TGTGCCAGCAGCCAACTAGGCCAGTCAGAGACCCAGTACTTC. As protein: CASSQLGQSETQYF.

This clonotype has more than one count but fewer than ten. The chain is built from TRBV29-1 and TRBJ1-3; TRBD1 matches 7 bases. V shed 6 bases and J 1 base; nucleotides not matched to a gene: 3. Per germline, CDR1 SQVTM and CDR2 ANQGSEA. The CDR3 loop spans 13 amino acids. The CDR3 sequence: CSVATGSGNTIYF. The CDR3 DNA is TGCAGCGTGGCGACAGGGTCTGGAAACACCATATATTTT.

V is TRBV30 and J is TRBJ2-7; D perhaps matches TRBD1 (5 bases). V dropped 4 bases and J dropped 2 bases, with 15 bases sitting between them. Germline CDR1 and CDR2: GTSNPN and SVGIG (reference sequence). The CDR3 covers 14 residues. CDR3 region: CAWIGRVDPYEQYF. In DNA, the CDR3 is TGTGCCTGGATCGGCAGGGTCGACCCCTACGAGCAGTACTTC.

This clonotype was picked up a small number of times. V is TRBV29-1 and J is TRBJ1-2; D perhaps matches TRBD1 (6 bases). The germline gives CDR1 SQVTM, CDR2 ANQGSEA. The CDR3 is 13 amino acids. Deletions cut 4 bases from V and 8 bases from J, with 17 bases between. In DNA, the CDR3 is TGCAGCGTTGGTGGGGGCGTAGGATCGGGCTACACCTTC. This sequence encodes CSVGGGVGSGYTF.